This TCR beta chain was captured in a study of metastatic and nonmetastatic thyroid tumors. The J segment lost 5 bases and the V segment lost 6 bases, leaving 7 bases of the junction unmatched. This CDR3 region has 14 residues. Germline V gives CDR1 LGHDT, CDR2 YNNKEL (reference sequence). No patient had received any treatment before thyroid surgery. With MiXCR, TCRdb called clones anew from the PCR reads. This table holds around 70,000 clones, roughly 18% found once. The sequencing input was blood. J is TRBJ2-1 and V is TRBV3-1; 7 positions match TRBD1. This sequence was found in a female donor with papillary thyroid cancer or a benign thyroid nodule (not recorded which). Some clones in this sample may be carry-over from other donors' samples. CDR3 coding DNA: TGTGCCAGCAGGGCGACAGGGCCCGACAATGAGCAGTTCTTC. Amino acid sequence: CASRATGPDNEQFF.